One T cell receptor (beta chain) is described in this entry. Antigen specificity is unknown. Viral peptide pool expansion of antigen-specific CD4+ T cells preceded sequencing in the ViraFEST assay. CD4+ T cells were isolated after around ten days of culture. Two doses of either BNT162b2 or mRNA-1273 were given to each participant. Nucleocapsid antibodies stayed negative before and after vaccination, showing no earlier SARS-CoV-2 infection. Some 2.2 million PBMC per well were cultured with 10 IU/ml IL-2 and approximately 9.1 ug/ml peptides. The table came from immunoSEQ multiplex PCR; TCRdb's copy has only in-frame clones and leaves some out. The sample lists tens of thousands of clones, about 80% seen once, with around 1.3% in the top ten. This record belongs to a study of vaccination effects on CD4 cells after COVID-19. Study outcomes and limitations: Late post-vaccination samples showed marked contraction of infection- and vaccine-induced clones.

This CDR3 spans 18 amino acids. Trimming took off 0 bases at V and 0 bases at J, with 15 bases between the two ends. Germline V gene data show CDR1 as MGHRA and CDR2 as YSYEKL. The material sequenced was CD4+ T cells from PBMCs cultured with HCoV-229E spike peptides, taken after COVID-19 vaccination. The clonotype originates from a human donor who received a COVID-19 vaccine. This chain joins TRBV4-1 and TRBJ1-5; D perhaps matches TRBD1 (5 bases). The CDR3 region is CASSQDRLGGVSNQPQHF. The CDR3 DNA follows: TGCGCCAGCAGCCAAGATAGGCTCGGAGGGGTTAGCAATCAGCCCCAGCATTTT.